This entry is about one T cell receptor (beta chain). This specimen comes from a study of T cells in localized non-small cell lung cancer. The CDR3 has 15 amino acids. Germline values: CDR1 WNHNN, CDR2 SYGVQD (reference sequence). The trim removed 2 bases at V and 4 bases at J, leaving 5 bases unmatched. The repertoire was sequenced with immunoSEQ multiplex PCR; TCRdb's copy has only in-frame clones and lacks some. Of about 14,000 clones listed, more than 80% are singletons. This specimen consisted of peripheral blood, obtained before any cancer treatment. The chain couples TRBV10-1 to TRBJ2-1; 7 nucleotides align to TRBD2. This TCR was recovered from a female donor older than 55 with stage I squamous cell lung carcinoma. CDR3 amino acids: CASSEGSGGYNEQFF. For the CDR3, the DNA is TGCGCCAGCAGTGAGGGGTCGGGGGGATACAATGAGCAGTTCTTC.